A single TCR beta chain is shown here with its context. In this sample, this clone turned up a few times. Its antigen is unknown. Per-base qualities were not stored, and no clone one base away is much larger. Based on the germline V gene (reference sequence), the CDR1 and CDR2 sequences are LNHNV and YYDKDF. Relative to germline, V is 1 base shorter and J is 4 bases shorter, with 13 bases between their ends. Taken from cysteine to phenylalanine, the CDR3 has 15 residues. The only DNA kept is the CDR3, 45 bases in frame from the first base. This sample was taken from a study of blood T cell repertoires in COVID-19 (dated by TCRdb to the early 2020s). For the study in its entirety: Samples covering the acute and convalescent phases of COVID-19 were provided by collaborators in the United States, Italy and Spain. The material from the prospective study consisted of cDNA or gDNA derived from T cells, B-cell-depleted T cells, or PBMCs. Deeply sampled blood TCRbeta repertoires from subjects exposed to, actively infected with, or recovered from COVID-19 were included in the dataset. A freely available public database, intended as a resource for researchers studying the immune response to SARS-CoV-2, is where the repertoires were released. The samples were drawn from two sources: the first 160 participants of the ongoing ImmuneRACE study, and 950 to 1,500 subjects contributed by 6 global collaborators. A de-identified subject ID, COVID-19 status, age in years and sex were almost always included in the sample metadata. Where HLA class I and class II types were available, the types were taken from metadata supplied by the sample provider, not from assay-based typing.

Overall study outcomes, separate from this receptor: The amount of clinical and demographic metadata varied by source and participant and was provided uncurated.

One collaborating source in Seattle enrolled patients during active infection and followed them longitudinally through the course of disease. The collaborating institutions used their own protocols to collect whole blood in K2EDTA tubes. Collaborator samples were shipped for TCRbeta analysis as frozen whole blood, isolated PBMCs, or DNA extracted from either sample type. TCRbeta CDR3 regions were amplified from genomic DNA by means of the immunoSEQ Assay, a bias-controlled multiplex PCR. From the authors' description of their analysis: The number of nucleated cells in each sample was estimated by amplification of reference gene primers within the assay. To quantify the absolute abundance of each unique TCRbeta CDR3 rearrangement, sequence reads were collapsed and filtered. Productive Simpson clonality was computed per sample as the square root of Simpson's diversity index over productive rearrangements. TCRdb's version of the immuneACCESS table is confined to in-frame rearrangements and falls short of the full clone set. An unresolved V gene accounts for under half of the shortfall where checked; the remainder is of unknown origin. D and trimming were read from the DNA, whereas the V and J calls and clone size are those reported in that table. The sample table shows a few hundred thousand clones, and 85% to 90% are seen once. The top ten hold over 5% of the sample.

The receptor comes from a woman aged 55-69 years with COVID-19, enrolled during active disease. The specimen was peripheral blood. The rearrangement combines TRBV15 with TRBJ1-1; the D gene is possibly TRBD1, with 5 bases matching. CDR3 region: CATSRGAGKGTEAFF. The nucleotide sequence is TGTGCCACCAGCAGAGGGGCAGGGAAGGGCACTGAAGCTTTCTTT.